Detailed here is one TCR beta chain. The target antigen is unknown. CDR3 size: 13 residues. Deletions cut 4 bases from V and 1 base from J, with 8 bases between. Germline V gene lookup returns CDR1 SGHRS and CDR2 YFSETQ. This sample is drawn from a study of cytomegalovirus exposure and HLA in healthy donors. About the research overall: The early release's HLA-typed donors yielded approximately 85 million unique TCRs.

Study-level results: The classifier, whose performance was assessed in both the original and validation cohorts, reportedly diagnosed cytomegalovirus status with high specificity and sensitivity.

PCR primers comprised 60 Vbeta and 13 Jbeta primers. Generated by immunoSEQ multiplex PCR, the TCRdb table keeps only in-frame clones and is missing some. The table includes under 85,000 clones, over 70% detected once. Nominal health characterized the donors when sampled, though unrecorded immune exposures were likely. Sample: PBMCs. The chain links TRBV5-1 to TRBJ1-1; no definite D call. The source is a woman between 40 and 55 years old in good health and CMV-seropositive. The CDR3 protein is CASSPVANTEAFF. In DNA, the CDR3 is TGCGCCAGCAGCCCCGTAGCGAACACTGAAGCTTTCTTT.